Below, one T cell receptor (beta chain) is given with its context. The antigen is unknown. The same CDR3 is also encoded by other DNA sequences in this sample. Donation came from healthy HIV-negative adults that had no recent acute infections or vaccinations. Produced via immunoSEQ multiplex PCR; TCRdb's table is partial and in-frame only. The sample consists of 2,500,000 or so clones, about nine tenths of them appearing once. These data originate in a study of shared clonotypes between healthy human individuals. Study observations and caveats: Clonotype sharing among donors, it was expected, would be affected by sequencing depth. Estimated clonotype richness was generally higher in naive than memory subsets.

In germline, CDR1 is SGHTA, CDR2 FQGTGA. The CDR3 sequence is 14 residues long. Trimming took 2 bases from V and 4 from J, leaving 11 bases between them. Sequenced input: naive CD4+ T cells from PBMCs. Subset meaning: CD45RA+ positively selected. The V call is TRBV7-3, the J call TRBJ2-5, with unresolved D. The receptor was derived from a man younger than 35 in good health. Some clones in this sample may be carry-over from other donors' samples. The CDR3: CASSLGTSGETQYF. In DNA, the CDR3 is TGTGCCAGCAGCTTAGGTACCTCGGGAGAGACCCAGTACTTC.